Given below is one T cell receptor (beta chain) in context. This sample was included in a study of blood T cell repertoires in COVID-19. Sequenced by immunoSEQ multiplex PCR; TCRdb stores in-frame clones only, minus some. Among 73,000 or so clones listed, 70% to 75% were seen once. Sequencing was performed on peripheral blood. The TCR was taken from a man in his 60s with acute or convalescent COVID-19.

CDR3 nucleotides: TGTGCCAGTAGTAGGAGACAGGGGGTTGAAGCTTTCTTT. It yields the protein CASSRRQGVEAFF. The V call is TRBV19, the J call TRBJ1-1; 9 nucleotides match TRBD1. Germline values: CDR1 LNHDA, CDR2 SQIVND (reference sequence). Trimming at V came to 4 bases and at J to 7 bases, leaving 4 bases not matched to a gene. The length of the CDR3 is 13 residues.